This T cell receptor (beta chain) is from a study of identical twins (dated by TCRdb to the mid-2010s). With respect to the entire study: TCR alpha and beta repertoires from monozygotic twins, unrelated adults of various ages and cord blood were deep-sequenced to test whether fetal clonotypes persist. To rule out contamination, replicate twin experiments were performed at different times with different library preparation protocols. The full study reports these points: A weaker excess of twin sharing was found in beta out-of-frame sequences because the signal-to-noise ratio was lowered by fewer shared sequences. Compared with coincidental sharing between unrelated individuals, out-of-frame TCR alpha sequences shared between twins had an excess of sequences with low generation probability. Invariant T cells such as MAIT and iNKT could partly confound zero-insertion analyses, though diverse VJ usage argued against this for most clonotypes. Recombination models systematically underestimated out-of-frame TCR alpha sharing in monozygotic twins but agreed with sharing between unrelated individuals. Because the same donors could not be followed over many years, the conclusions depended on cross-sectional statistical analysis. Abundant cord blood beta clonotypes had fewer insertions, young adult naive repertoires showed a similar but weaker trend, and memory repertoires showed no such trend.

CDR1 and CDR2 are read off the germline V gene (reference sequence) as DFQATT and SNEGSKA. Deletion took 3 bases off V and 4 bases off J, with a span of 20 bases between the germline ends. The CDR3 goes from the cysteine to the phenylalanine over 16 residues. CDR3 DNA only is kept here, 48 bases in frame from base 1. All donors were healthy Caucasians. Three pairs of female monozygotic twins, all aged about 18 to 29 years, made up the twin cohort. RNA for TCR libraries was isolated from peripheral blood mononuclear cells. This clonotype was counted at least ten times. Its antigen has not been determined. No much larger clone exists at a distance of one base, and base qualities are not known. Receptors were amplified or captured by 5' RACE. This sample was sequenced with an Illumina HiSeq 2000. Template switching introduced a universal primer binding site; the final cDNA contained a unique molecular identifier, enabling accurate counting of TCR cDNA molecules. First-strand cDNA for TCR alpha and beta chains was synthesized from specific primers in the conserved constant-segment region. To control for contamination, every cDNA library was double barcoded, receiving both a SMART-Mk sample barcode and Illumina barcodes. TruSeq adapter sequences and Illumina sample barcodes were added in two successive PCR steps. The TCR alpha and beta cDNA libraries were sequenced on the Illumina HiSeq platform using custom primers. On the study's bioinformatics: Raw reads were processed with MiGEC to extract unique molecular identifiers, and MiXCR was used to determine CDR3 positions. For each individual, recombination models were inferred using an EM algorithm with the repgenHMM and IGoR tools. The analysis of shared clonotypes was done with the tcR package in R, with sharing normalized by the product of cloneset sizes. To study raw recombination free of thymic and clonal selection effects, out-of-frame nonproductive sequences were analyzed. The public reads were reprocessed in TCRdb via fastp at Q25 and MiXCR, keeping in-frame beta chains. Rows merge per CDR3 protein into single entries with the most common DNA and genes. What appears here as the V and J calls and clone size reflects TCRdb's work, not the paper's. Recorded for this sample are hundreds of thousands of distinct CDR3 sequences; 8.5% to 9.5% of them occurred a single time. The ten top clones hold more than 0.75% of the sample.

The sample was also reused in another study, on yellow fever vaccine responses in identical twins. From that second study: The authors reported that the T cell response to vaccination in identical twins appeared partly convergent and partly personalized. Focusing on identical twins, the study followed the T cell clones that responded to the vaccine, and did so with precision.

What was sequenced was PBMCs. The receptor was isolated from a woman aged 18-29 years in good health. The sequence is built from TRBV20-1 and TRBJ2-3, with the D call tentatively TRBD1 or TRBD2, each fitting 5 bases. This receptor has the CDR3 CSARRTGTWAPDTQYF. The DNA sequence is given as TGCAGTGCTAGGCGCACCGGGACCTGGGCACCAGATACGCAGTATTTT.